A selection of T cell receptor beta chains follows, all from one sample in a study of blood T cells in healthy people across ages. Using its own MiXCR run on the 5' RACE reads, TCRdb lists one record per CDR3 protein. The sample includes 380,000 or so distinct CDR3 sequences, approximately 47% seen only once; the top ten take around 49%. Input material: blood. These receptors were obtained from a man in his 60s in good health. The CDR3 runs from the conserved cysteine through the conserved F or W. A D gene is named only where the DNA matches it firmly. The listing skips clone size in some rows; elsewhere it reads once, few, many or a size class.

clone_size,v_call,d_call,j_call,cdr3_aa,cdr3_nt
-,TRBV3-1,TRBD1,TRBJ1-1,CASSQGGYGTGTEAFF,TGTGCCAGCAGCCAAGGGGGATACGGGACAGGGACTGAAGCTTTCTTT
once,TRBV5-1,-,TRBJ2-3,CASSSGTPADTQYF,TGCGCCAGCAGTTCCGGGACACCTGCTGATACGCAGTATTTT
-,TRBV20-1,-,TRBJ2-1,CSARDPSGGLNEQFF,TGCAGTGCTAGAGATCCCTCAGGGGGACTGAATGAGCAGTTCTTC
-,TRBV6-4,-,TRBJ1-2,CASSATGTPNGYTF,TGTGCCAGCAGTGCCACCGGGACACCTAACGGCTACACCTTC
few,TRBV4-1,-,TRBJ2-1,CASSQGDGSSYNEQFF,TGCGCCAGCAGCCAAGGGGACGGGAGCTCCTACAATGAGCAGTTCTTC
few,TRBV30,-,TRBJ2-4,CAWSSGGLKNIQYF,TGTGCCTGGAGTTCTGGTGGACTCAAAAACATTCAGTACTTC
-,TRBV4-3,-,TRBJ2-7,CASSQFNGGTDSYEQYF,TGCGCCAGCAGCCAATTTAATGGGGGGACTGATTCCTACGAGCAGTACTTC
once,TRBV18,-,TRBJ2-3,CASSADSRDTQYF,TGTGCCAGCTCAGCGGACTCCCGGGATACGCAGTATTTT
-,TRBV6-1,-,TRBJ2-3,CASSTRADTDTQYF,TGTGCCAGCAGCACTAGGGCGGACACAGATACGCAGTATTTT
-,TRBV5-1,-,TRBJ2-1,CASTLSGEQFF,TGCGCCAGCACCTTATCTGGTGAGCAGTTCTTC